These 7 T cell receptor beta chains were all obtained from the same sample, sequenced in a study of T cells in Graves' hyperthyroidism and ophthalmopathy. Amplification yielded TCR beta CDR3 regions, with RNA transcripts as the source. Researchers ran a first-round RT-PCR on the TCR CDR3 using the HTBI primer set. Via MiXCR, TCRdb re-called the multiplex PCR reads, giving one row per CDR3 protein. This repertoire shows under 700,000 distinct CDR3 sequences, approximately 44% found once; its top ten account for roughly 8.2%. The sequencing sample was made of peripheral blood or thyroid tissue (not recorded which). The receptors were gathered from a woman in her late teens or twenties with Graves' hyperthyroidism.

The gene calls are TRBV25-1 and TRBJ1-4, with a tentative D call TRBD1 (5 bases). The CDR3 is 15 amino acids. Germline CDR1 and CDR2: MGHDK and SYGVNS. V was shortened by 5 bases and J by 4 bases, with 14 bases between the two germline ends. CDR3 sequence reads: CASSPAAGFNEKLFF. In nucleotides, the CDR3 is TGTGCCAGCAGTCCAGCCGCAGGGTTTAATGAAAAACTGTTTTTT.

The genes are TRBV29-1 and TRBJ2-7; D is perhaps TRBD2 (6 bases). Germline CDR1 and CDR2: SQVTM and ANQGSEA. The CDR3 runs 13 residues. The V end lost 1 base, the J end lost 3 bases, and 10 bases lay between the germline ends. The DNA for the CDR3 is TGCAGCGTTGAAGGCGGGACTTTCTACGAGCAGTACTTC. It encodes CSVEGGTFYEQYF.

V gene TRBV6-5 combines with J gene TRBJ1-1; D unresolved. Germline V gene data show CDR1 as MNHEY and CDR2 as SVGAGI. V was trimmed by 0 bases and J by 1 base, leaving 21 bases between them. The CDR3 covers 19 residues. The CDR3 DNA sequence: TGTGCCAGCAGTTACTCGAACATCCCCCGAACCACGAAGAACACTGAAGCTTTCTTT. It yields the protein CASSYSNIPRTTKNTEAFF.

The rearrangement joins TRBV5-1 to TRBJ2-5, with D tentatively TRBD1 or TRBD2 (5 bases each). The CDR3 is made up of 12 amino acids. CDR1 is SGHRS, CDR2 YFSETQ, per germline. V was clipped by 5 bases and J by 5 bases, with 10 bases between them. The CDR3 spells CASRNRRETQYF. In DNA form, the CDR3 reads TGCGCCAGCAGAAACAGGAGGGAGACCCAGTACTTC.

This chain links TRBV10-1 with TRBJ2-7, with a possible D match to TRBD1 (6 bases). Germline V lookup: CDR1 WNHNN, CDR2 SYGVQD (reference sequence). V was pared by 6 bases and J by 0 bases, with 12 bases between. The CDR3 runs 14 residues. CDR3 sequence (DNA): TGCGCCAGCAGCTCCGGGACAACCTCCTACGAGCAGTACTTC. Residues: CASSSGTTSYEQYF.

Note on this clonotype: It may be a read error: a sequence one base away is much more abundant. The chain has TRBV19 and TRBJ1-1, with D unclear. The CDR3 is made up of 12 amino acids. The V end lost 6 bases, the J end lost 7 bases, and 12 bases lay between the germline ends. Germline CDR1 LNHDA, CDR2 SQIVND (reference sequence). This chain's CDR3 is CASRRPGIEAFF. CDR3 bases: TGTGCCAGTAGGAGGCCGGGCATTGAAGCTTTCTTT.

The rearrangement links TRBV29-1 to TRBJ2-7, with 8 bases matching TRBD1. The germline gives CDR1 SQVTM, CDR2 ANQGSEA. V dropped 4 bases and J dropped 6; count of bases not matched to a gene: 5. There are 12 residues in the CDR3. For the CDR3, the DNA is TGCAGCGTTGGACAGGGGCCGTTCGAGCAGTACTTC. Encoded protein: CSVGQGPFEQYF.